This entry is about one TCR beta chain. This record comes from a study of OX40 agonist ivuxolimab in advanced cancers. The V gene lost 7 bases and the J gene lost 4 bases, with 7 bases spanning the gap. The germline V gene encodes CDR1 MNHEY and CDR2 SMNVEV (reference sequence). The CDR3 loop spans 11 amino acids. Generated by immunoSEQ multiplex PCR, the TCRdb table keeps only in-frame clones and is missing some. This sample carries roughly 30,000 clones, approximately 86% of them seen once, and the ten largest clones take around 38%. The receptor was isolated from an adult with an advanced solid tumor such as melanoma, head and neck, liver or kidney cancer. Sequencing used CD4+ or CD8+ T cells sorted from blood, obtained in a trial of the OX40 agonist ivuxolimab. The V gene is TRBV27, the J gene TRBJ1-2; no reliable D call. DNA of the CDR3: TGTGCCAGCATGGACTTCTATGGCTACACCTTC. Its translation: CASMDFYGYTF.